The 28 T cell receptor beta chains listed next were all sequenced from one sample in a study of radiation and T cells in renal cell carcinoma. The time point was: baseline pretreatment blood. Treatment reported: 15 Gy SBRT to primary tumor, nephrectomy 4 weeks later. Generated by immunoSEQ multiplex PCR, the TCRdb table keeps only in-frame clones and is missing some. The sample holds roughly 120,000 clones, approximately 82% seen once. The source was blood, collected from a patient whose treatment included radiotherapy and nephrectomy. All receptors come from a woman aged 55-69 years with renal cell carcinoma.

This clone was detected once. The chain is built from TRBV19 and TRBJ1-4; 10 nucleotides line up with TRBD1. Unmatched junction bases numbered 7, after V lost 7 bases and J lost 8 bases. The CDR3 runs 14 residues. The germline gives CDR1 LNHDA, CDR2 SQIVND (reference sequence). As DNA, the CDR3 is TGTGCCAGTACCGACAGGGGGCGTAAAGAAAAACTGTTTTTT. Translation gives CASTDRGRKEKLFF.

This sequence joins TRBV29-1 and TRBJ2-5, with D perhaps matching TRBD2 (5 bases). The CDR3 contains 11 residues. Germline CDR1 SQVTM, CDR2 ANQGSEA. V was cut by 4 bases and J by 5 bases, with 8 bases left in between. Here the CDR3 reads CSVAGGETQYF. The CDR3 DNA follows: TGCAGCGTTGCAGGCGGGGAGACCCAGTACTTC.

The gene calls are TRBV6-6 and TRBJ1-5, with D possibly being TRBD1 (5 bases). Per germline, CDR1 MNHNY and CDR2 SVGAGI (reference sequence). This CDR3 is built from 13 residues. Trimming shortened V by 6 bases and J by 6 bases, and 12 bases separated the two germline ends. For the CDR3, the DNA is TGTGCCAGCAGCTCCTCGGGGGGTCAGCCCCAGCATTTT. Encoded protein: CASSSSGGQPQHF.

The chain is built from TRBV4-2 and TRBJ2-5; weak D call: TRBD2 (6 bases). The V and J ends lost 6 bases and 3 bases respectively, with 14 bases between them. Germline V CDR1 and CDR2: LGHNA, YNFKEQ. The CDR3 has 14 amino acids. The CDR3 DNA is TGTGCCAGCAGTACCGGGACGGGAGAAGAGACCCAGTACTTC. Its translation is CASSTGTGEETQYF.

The rearrangement joins TRBV11-3 to TRBJ2-2; D remains ambiguous. The germline CDR1 and CDR2 sequences are SGHNT and YENEEA. V was trimmed by 5 bases and J by 8 bases, leaving 15 bases between them. This CDR3 spans 14 amino acids. The CDR3 DNA follows: TGTGCCAGCAGCCCGTTAGCTCGTTCTGGGGAGCTGTTTTTT. Amino acids: CASSPLARSGELFF.

The chain recombines TRBV4-1 with TRBJ1-4; TRBD1 aligns across 7 bases. CDR1 and CDR2 (germline): MGHRA, YSYEKL. J lost 6 bases, V lost 4 bases, and 5 bases had no gene match. The CDR3 consists of 14 residues. CDR3 amino acids: CASSRQGQDEKLFF. The DNA of the CDR3 is TGCGCCAGCAGCCGACAAGGACAGGATGAAAAACTGTTTTTT.

The rearrangement joins TRBV28 to TRBJ2-3, with D hard to call. With 5 bases removed from V and 3 bases from J, the gap between germline ends came to 15 bases. The CDR3 is 15 amino acids. Germline V gene lookup returns CDR1 MDHEN and CDR2 SYDVKM. Here the CDR3 reads CASSPTGSWTDTQYF. The CDR3 DNA reads TGTGCCAGCAGTCCGACCGGGTCTTGGACAGATACGCAGTATTTT.

The rearrangement joins TRBV15 to TRBJ2-5; perhaps TRBD2 as D (6 bases). Germline CDR1 and CDR2: LNHNV and YYDKDF (reference sequence). V lost 4 bases, J lost 6 bases, and 15 bases lay in between. CDR3 length: 14 amino acids. CDR3 sequence (DNA): TGTGCCACCAGCACCGGGGGAGGTGGGAAGACCCAGTACTTC. It codes for CATSTGGGGKTQYF.

This clone occurred once. The genes are TRBV5-1 and TRBJ2-5; D might be TRBD2 (6 bases). The germline V and J ends were trimmed by 2 bases and 1 base, with 12 bases remaining between them. The CDR3 sequence is 15 residues long. The germline CDR1 and CDR2 sequences are SGHRS and YFSETQ. CDR3 residues: CASSLGTGIQETQYF. As DNA, the CDR3 is TGCGCCAGCAGCTTAGGGACTGGAATCCAAGAGACCCAGTACTTC.

This clone has just one count. V is TRBV11-2 and J is TRBJ1-2; D gene unclear. Trimming left V 0 bases short and J 5 bases short, with 19 bases between. Germline CDR1 is SGHAT and CDR2 is FQNNGV. This CDR3 comprises 17 residues. CDR3 amino acids: CASSLEVAGFEMYGYTF. DNA for the CDR3: TGTGCCAGCAGCTTAGAGGTGGCAGGCTTCGAAATGTATGGCTACACCTTC.

The V and J genes are TRBV28 and TRBJ1-1, with 9 bases identical to TRBD1. The V gene end was trimmed by 7 bases and the J gene end by 1 base; junction bases not matched to a gene: 10. Germline loops: CDR1 MDHEN, CDR2 SYDVKM. This CDR3 contains 16 residues. The CDR3 bases are TGTGCCAGCACCATAATTTCACAGGGGGCGAACACTGAAGCTTTCTTT. Its protein is CASTIISQGANTEAFF. Full variable domain (rest looked up from reference TRBV28 and TRBJ1-1): DVKVTQSSRYLVKRTGEKVFLECVQDMDHENMFWYRQDPGLGLRLIYFSYDVKMKEKGDIPEGYSVSREKKERFSLILESASTNQTSMYLCASTIISQGANTEAFFGQGTRLTVV.

The chain recombines TRBV27 with TRBJ2-7, with TRBD2 identical over 9 bases. This CDR3 region has 16 residues. In germline, CDR1 is MNHEY, CDR2 SMNVEV (reference sequence). With V trimmed by 3 bases and J by 5 bases, 11 bases remained unmatched. The CDR3 nucleotides read TGTGCCAGCAGTTTTCTAGGTAGCGGGAGATTCAACGAGCAGTACTTC. This gives the protein CASSFLGSGRFNEQYF.

V is TRBV29-1 and J is TRBJ1-4, with D hard to call. Per the germline V gene, CDR1 is SQVTM and CDR2 is ANQGSEA. V gave up 6 bases and J gave up 8 bases, with 10 bases separating them. This CDR3 region has 11 residues. CDR3 DNA sequence: TGCAGCGTGGTAAGGAACGAAAAACTGTTTTTT. Translation gives CSVVRNEKLFF. Combining the CDR3 with reference TRBV29-1 and TRBJ1-4 gives the whole variable domain SAVISQKPSRDICQRGTSLTIQCQVDSQVTMMFWYRQQPGQSLTLIATANQGSEATYESGFVIDKFPISRPNLTFSTLTVSNMSPEDSSIYLCSVVRNEKLFFGSGTQLSVL.

The chain links TRBV5-1 to TRBJ2-1; TRBD2 is a possible D gene (5 bases). Trimming removed 0 bases at V and 4 bases at J, with 14 bases between. Germline V gene data show CDR1 as SGHRS and CDR2 as YFSETQ. This CDR3 has 16 residues. This chain's CDR3 is CASSLEPSGTYNEQFF. CDR3 DNA: TGCGCCAGCAGCTTGGAACCCAGCGGCACATACAATGAGCAGTTCTTC. The full variable domain, its missing parts supplied by reference TRBV5-1 and TRBJ2-1, is KAGVTQTPRYLIKTRGQQVTLSCSPISGHRSVSWYQQTPGQGLQFLFEYFSETQRNKGNFPGRFSGRQFSNSRSEMNVSTLELGDSALYLCASSLEPSGTYNEQFFGPGTRLTVL.

The chain recombines TRBV5-4 with TRBJ2-7; D unresolved. V shed 4 bases and J shed 2 bases, with 13 bases lying between them. This CDR3 has 14 amino acids. Germline loops: CDR1 SGHNT, CDR2 YYREEE (reference sequence). The CDR3 region has the DNA TGTGCCAGCAGCCCCGGCTTCGGAGCCTACGAGCAGTACTTC. Amino acids: CASSPGFGAYEQYF.

The chain carries TRBV7-9 and TRBJ2-7; D not certain. Germline CDR1 is SEHNR and CDR2 is FQNEAQ (reference sequence). The CDR3 spans 12 residues. Trimming pared 4 bases from V and 6 bases from J, leaving 10 bases between. CDR3 bases: TGTGCCAGCAGCTCGATGGGTGGCGAGCAGTACTTC. It codes for CASSSMGGEQYF.

This chain joins TRBV19 and TRBJ2-7; 8 bases agree with TRBD2. The CDR3 has 14 residues. The germline gives CDR1 LNHDA, CDR2 SQIVND (reference sequence). Trimming took 2 bases from V and 5 from J; bases not matched to a gene: 5. The CDR3 spells CASSISGRTHEQYF. Written as DNA, the CDR3 is TGTGCCAGTAGTATAAGCGGGAGAACCCACGAGCAGTACTTC.

The chain carries TRBV29-1 and TRBJ1-4; no clear D gene. CDR1 and CDR2 from the germline V gene are SQVTM and ANQGSEA. CDR3 length: 12 residues. Trimming took off 5 bases at V and 8 bases at J, with 12 bases between the two ends. This chain's CDR3 is CSVLGVEEKLFF. Written as DNA, the CDR3 is TGCAGCGTTCTCGGGGTGGAGGAAAAACTGTTTTTT. The full variable domain, with the rest looked up from reference TRBV29-1 and TRBJ1-4, is SAVISQKPSRDICQRGTSLTIQCQVDSQVTMMFWYRQQPGQSLTLIATANQGSEATYESGFVIDKFPISRPNLTFSTLTVSNMSPEDSSIYLCSVLGVEEKLFFGSGTQLSVL.

This chain joins TRBV28 and TRBJ1-1, with 9 bases fitting TRBD1. The V gene's germline CDR1 is MDHEN and CDR2 SYDVKM. Trimming cost V 3 bases and J 3 bases; bases outside gene matches: 2. This CDR3 comprises 14 residues. CDR3 bases: TGTGCCAGCAGTTTTACAGGGGGCCACACTGAAGCTTTCTTT. It yields the protein CASSFTGGHTEAFF.

The genes are TRBV5-5 and TRBJ2-3; 9 positions match TRBD2. The junction had 5 bases not matched to a gene; V was cut back by 0 bases and J by 0 bases. The CDR3 runs 17 residues. CDR1 is SGHKS and CDR2 is YYEKEE in the germline V gene (reference sequence). CDR3 sequence: CASSLGLAVLSTDTQYF. CDR3 DNA: TGTGCCAGCAGCTTGGGACTAGCGGTCCTCAGCACAGATACGCAGTATTTT.

This sequence joins TRBV7-9 and TRBJ2-1; D is possibly TRBD1 or TRBD2 (5 bases each). The CDR3 has 13 amino acids. CDR1 is SEHNR and CDR2 is FQNEAQ in the germline V gene (reference sequence). The V and J ends lost 4 bases and 4 bases respectively, with 8 bases between them. The chain's CDR3 is CASSSGTYNEQFF. As DNA, the CDR3 is TGTGCCAGCAGCTCCGGGACGTACAATGAGCAGTTCTTC.

J is TRBJ1-1 and V is TRBV5-4; D unresolved. The CDR3 totals 15 residues. V dropped 0 bases and J dropped 0 bases, with 9 bases sitting between them. Germline CDR1 SGHNT, CDR2 YYREEE (reference sequence). The CDR3 nucleotides are TGTGCCAGCAGCTTGGCCGTCACTCTGAACACTGAAGCTTTCTTT. Protein sequence: CASSLAVTLNTEAFF. Looking up the rest from reference TRBV5-4 and TRBJ1-1 gives the full variable domain: ETGVTQSPTHLIKTRGQQVTLRCSSQSGHNTVSWYQQALGQGPQFIFQYYREEENGRGNFPPRFSGLQFPNYSSELNVNALELDDSALYLCASSLAVTLNTEAFFGQGTRLTVV.

This clone was seen a handful of times. The chain links TRBV2 to TRBJ1-1; D gene unclear. CDR1 is SNHLY and CDR2 is FYNNEI in the germline V gene. V dropped 7 bases and J dropped 1 base, with 13 bases sitting between them. This CDR3 is built from 14 residues. The DNA for the CDR3 is TGTGCCAGCACGATTCTACAGCAGAACACTGAAGCTTTCTTT. Protein: CASTILQQNTEAFF.

This chain uses TRBV10-3 with TRBJ2-1; no clear D gene. The CDR3 loop spans 16 amino acids. Trimming took 0 bases from V and 7 from J, leaving 16 bases between them. CDR1 and CDR2 (germline): ENHRY, SYGVKD. The CDR3 protein is CAISESDTRVGNEQFF. The CDR3 coding sequence is TGTGCCATCAGTGAGTCAGACACCCGGGTAGGGAATGAGCAGTTCTTC.

The chain uses TRBV7-9 and TRBJ2-3; D unclear. Per germline, CDR1 SEHNR and CDR2 FQNEAQ (reference sequence). CDR3 length equals 16 residues. The V end lost 2 bases, the J end lost 3 bases, and 15 bases lay between the germline ends. The CDR3 loop is CASSLLSGSRTDTQYF. The DNA for the CDR3 is TGTGCCAGCAGCTTACTGTCCGGTTCGAGGACAGATACGCAGTATTTT.

J is TRBJ1-5 and V is TRBV23-1, with a possible D match to TRBD1 (5 bases). TRBV23-1 is designated an ORF whose function remains uncertain. CDR3 length equals 16 residues. Trimming stripped 0 bases from V and 3 bases from J, with 12 bases between. CDR3 DNA: TGCGCCAGCAGTCAATCTAATGGGGCTCCCAATCAGCCCCAGCATTTT. It yields the protein CASSQSNGAPNQPQHF.

J is TRBJ2-4 and V is TRBV7-2; tentatively, D is TRBD1 or TRBD2 (5 bases each). The CDR3 has 15 residues. Germline CDR1 is SGHTA and CDR2 is FQGNSA. V gave up 1 base and J gave up 3 bases, with 10 bases separating them. CDR3 in DNA: TGTGCCAGCAGCTTAGGAGGGGCCCGCAAAAACATTCAGTACTTC. Translated: CASSLGGARKNIQYF.

The CDR3 spells CASSGGGSQNTGELFF. Written as DNA, the CDR3 is TGTGCCAGCAGTGGGGGAGGGAGTCAGAACACCGGGGAGCTGTTTTTT. The chain recombines TRBV2 with TRBJ2-2, with TRBD2 matching over 7 bases. Trimming took 4 bases from V and 1 from J; bases not matched to a gene: 6. The germline V gene encodes CDR1 SNHLY and CDR2 FYNNEI. The CDR3 sequence is 16 residues long.